This is a list of T cell receptor beta chains from one sample in a study of CD4 T cells in relation to SARS-CoV-2 and coronaviruses. Sequenced by immunoSEQ multiplex PCR; TCRdb stores in-frame clones only, minus some. The data show about 47,000 clones, about four fifths seen once. Their recognized antigens are unknown. Sequencing was carried out using naive CD4+ T cells from PBMCs, cultured in vitro. These receptors all come from an adult with COVID-19. Both conserved end residues are part of each CDR3. The D gene is left open where the match is weak. The size entry is marked missing in some rows and otherwise reads once, few, many or a size class.

abundance | j_gene | d_gene | v_gene | CDR3aa | CDR3nt
NA | TRBJ1-5 | NA | TRBV6-5 | CASSYPNQHF | TGTGCCAGCAGTTACCCGAACCAGCATTTT
NA | TRBJ2-1 | TRBD1 | TRBV6-4 | CASSDSTGHNEQFF | TGTGCCAGCAGTGACTCGACAGGGCACAATGAGCAGTTCTTC
NA | TRBJ2-5 | TRBD2 | TRBV4-1 | CASSQDGSYGGVTQYF | TGCGCCAGCAGCCAAGATGGTAGCTATGGGGGGGTGACCCAGTACTTC
NA | TRBJ2-1 | NA | TRBV28 | CASSFSAGGYNEQFF | TGTGCCAGCAGTTTCTCGGCGGGCGGATACAATGAGCAGTTCTTC
NA | TRBJ1-2 | TRBD1 | TRBV3-1/TRBV3-2 | CASGGTDGYTF | TGTGCCAGCGGTGGGACAGATGGCTACACCTTC
NA | TRBJ2-1 | NA | TRBV4-2 | CASSQDWVTYNEQFF | TGTGCCAGCAGCCAAGATTGGGTAACCTACAATGAGCAGTTCTTC
few | TRBJ1-1 | TRBD1 | TRBV11-2 | CASSFATGRVVNTEAFF | TGTGCCAGCAGCTTCGCGACAGGGAGAGTGGTGAACACTGAAGCTTTCTTT
NA | TRBJ2-2 | TRBD1 | TRBV7-7 | CASKQGAGTGELFF | TGTGCCAGCAAACAGGGGGCTGGAACCGGGGAGCTGTTTTTT
NA | TRBJ2-1 | NA | TRBV29-1 | CSVEDYRNNEQFF | TGCAGCGTTGAAGATTACAGGAACAATGAGCAGTTCTTC
NA | TRBJ2-7 | NA | TRBV5-4 | CASSWGGQAAPYEQYF | TGTGCCAGCAGCTGGGGGGGGCAGGCAGCTCCCTACGAGCAGTACTTC
NA | TRBJ1-3 | NA | TRBV5-5 | CASSLDPGGGRNTIYF | TGTGCCAGCAGCTTGGATCCCGGAGGGGGGCGAAACACCATATATTTT
NA | TRBJ2-3 | TRBD1 | TRBV5-1 | CASSLTTEGADTQYF | TGCGCCAGCAGCTTGACTACCGAGGGGGCAGATACGCAGTACTTT
NA | TRBJ2-2 | NA | TRBV5-1 | CASSLWASGELFF | TGCGCCAGCAGCTTGTGGGCCTCCGGGGAGCTGTTTTTT
few | TRBJ2-3 | TRBD2 | TRBV7-9 | CASSLGASGRSTDTQYF | TGTGCCAGCAGCTTAGGGGCTAGCGGGAGGTCCACAGATACGCAGTATTTT
NA | TRBJ1-1 | NA | TRBV6-5 | CASSSAGGGEAFF | TGTGCCAGCAGTTCCGCCGGGGGGGGTGAAGCTTTCTTT
NA | TRBJ2-7 | TRBD1 | TRBV5-6 | CASSLNRGYSYEQYF | TGTGCCAGCAGCTTGAACAGGGGTTACTCCTACGAGCAGTACTTC
NA | TRBJ2-7 | NA | TRBV30 | CAWSRGRGGYEQYF | TGTGCCTGGAGTAGGGGCAGGGGGGGGTACGAGCAGTACTTC
NA | TRBJ2-1 | NA | TRBV7-2 | CASSPPSEYLYYNEQFF | TGTGCCAGCAGCCCACCTAGCGAATACCTGTATTACAATGAGCAGTTCTTC
NA | TRBJ2-5 | NA | TRBV5-4 | CASRLTGREYF | TGTGCCAGCAGGCTAACAGGACGGGAGTACTTC
NA | TRBJ2-1 | NA | TRBV4-1 | CASSQSIAPEGANEQFF | TGCGCCAGCAGCCAATCGATTGCTCCGGAGGGAGCCAATGAGCAGTTCTTC
NA | TRBJ2-1 | TRBD2 | TRBV11-2 | CASSLLAGGPDSYNEQFF | TGTGCCAGCAGCCTCCTAGCGGGAGGGCCGGACTCCTACAATGAGCAGTTCTTC
medium-sized | TRBJ1-6 | TRBD1 | TRBV6-1 | CASSESIGQGNSPLHF | TGTGCCAGCAGTGAATCCATTGGACAGGGGAATTCACCCCTCCACTTT
NA | TRBJ2-1 | TRBD2 | TRBV12-5 | CASANGLAGGSSYNEQFF | TGTGCTAGTGCCAACGGACTAGCGGGAGGTAGCTCCTACAATGAGCAGTTCTTC
NA | TRBJ2-7 | TRBD1 | TRBV3-1/TRBV3-2 | CASSRTGRDEQYF | TGTGCCAGCAGCCGGACAGGTCGGGACGAGCAGTACTTC
NA | TRBJ2-6 | NA | TRBV6-2/TRBV6-3 | CASSRQISGANVLTF | TGTGCCAGCAGTCGGCAGATATCTGGGGCCAACGTCCTGACTTTC
NA | TRBJ2-1 | TRBD1 | TRBV2 | CASSGPGGHNEQFF | TGTGCCAGCAGTGGCCCAGGGGGCCACAATGAGCAGTTCTTC
NA | TRBJ1-1 | TRBD1 | TRBV6-1 | CASSEPGQMNTEAFF | TGTGCCAGCAGTGAGCCGGGACAGATGAACACTGAAGCTTTCTTT
NA | TRBJ2-5 | NA | TRBV5-6 | CASSLANGNQETQYF | TGTGCCAGCAGCTTGGCCAACGGAAATCAAGAGACCCAGTACTTC
NA | TRBJ2-1 | NA | TRBV19 | CASSAGWGEQFF | TGTGCCAGTAGTGCCGGGTGGGGTGAGCAGTTCTTC
NA | TRBJ1-6 | NA | TRBV5-1 | CASSLGGSRNSPLHF | TGCGCCAGCAGCTTGGGGGGATCGAGGAATTCACCCCTCCACTTT
NA | TRBJ2-3 | TRBD2 | TRBV27 | CASSPLAGASTDTQYF | TGTGCCAGCAGTCCCCTAGCGGGAGCTAGCACAGATACGCAGTATTTT
NA | TRBJ2-2 | TRBD2 | TRBV15 | CATSRSSGSSAGELFF | TGTGCCACCAGCAGGAGTAGCGGGAGTTCGGCCGGGGAGCTGTTTTTT
NA | TRBJ1-4 | TRBD1 | TRBV7-8 | CASSLARPGQGATNEKLFF | TGTGCCAGCAGCTTAGCGCGGCCGGGACAGGGAGCAACTAATGAAAAACTGTTTTTT
few | TRBJ1-1 | NA | TRBV7-2 | CASSGRNRYTEAFF | TGTGCCAGCAGCGGACGAAACAGGTACACTGAAGCTTTCTTT
NA | TRBJ2-3 | TRBD2 | TRBV5-4 | CASSNGLAGLGDTQYF | TGTGCCAGCAGCAACGGACTAGCGGGTTTAGGAGATACGCAGTATTTT
NA | TRBJ2-7 | TRBD2 | TRBV5-4 | CASSFGTSGAYEQYF | TGTGCCAGCAGCTTCGGGACTAGCGGGGCCTACGAGCAGTACTTC
once | TRBJ2-3 | TRBD1 | TRBV19 | CASSQGEKQYF | TGTGCCAGTAGCCAGGGGGAGAAGCAGTATTTT
NA | TRBJ2-5 | NA | TRBV19 | CASTTRGGETQYF | TGTGCCAGTACCACCCGGGGCGGAGAGACCCAGTACTTC
NA | TRBJ2-7 | NA | TRBV25-1 | CASSEYDGGRSYEQYF | TGTGCCAGCAGTGAATACGACGGCGGCCGCTCCTACGAGCAGTACTTC
NA | TRBJ2-1 | TRBD2 | TRBV7-3 | CASSKASGSYNEQFF | TGTGCCAGCAGCAAAGCTAGCGGATCCTACAATGAGCAGTTCTTC
NA | TRBJ1-1 | NA | TRBV30 | CAWGGSSDFF | TGTGCCTGGGGGGGATCTTCCGATTTCTTT
NA | TRBJ2-3 | NA | TRBV12-2 | CASRSFRLRGAASTDTQYF | TGTGCAAGTCGCTCCTTCCGCCTCCGGGGGGCAGCTAGCACAGATACGCAGTATTTT
NA | TRBJ1-5 | TRBD1 | TRBV5-4 | CASSLGTDNQPQHF | TGTGCCAGCAGCCTTGGGACAGACAATCAGCCCCAGCATTTT
NA | TRBJ1-1 | NA | TRBV3-1/TRBV3-2 | CASSQQGRTEAFF | TGTGCCAGCAGCCAACAGGGGCGCACTGAAGCTTTCTTT
once | TRBJ2-7 | TRBD2 | TRBV6-5 | CASSPLAATSYEQYF | TGTGCCAGCAGTCCACTAGCGGCTACCTCCTACGAGCAGTACTTC
NA | TRBJ2-1 | TRBD2 | TRBV7-2 | CASTLAGRRNEQFF | TGTGCCAGCACTCTAGCGGGGAGACGGAATGAGCAGTTCTTC
NA | TRBJ2-3 | NA | TRBV7-3 | CASKPGVSTDTQYF | TGTGCCAGCAAACCGGGGGTTAGCACAGATACGCAGTATTTT
once | TRBJ1-4 | NA | TRBV6-5 | CASSPRGEREKLFF | TGTGCCAGCAGCCCCCGGGGGGAGCGTGAAAAACTGTTTTTT
few | TRBJ2-3 | NA | TRBV7-2 | CASSHGQSTDTQYF | TGTGCCAGCAGCCACGGACAGAGCACAGATACGCAGTATTTT
few | TRBJ2-1 | TRBD2 | TRBV14 | CASRPTSGSYNEQFF | TGTGCCAGCAGGCCGACTAGCGGGTCCTACAATGAGCAGTTCTTC
once | TRBJ2-2 | TRBD1 | TRBV6-5 | CASTRQGGNTGELFF | TGTGCCAGCACCAGACAGGGGGGCAACACCGGGGAGCTGTTTTTT
NA | TRBJ2-3 | NA | TRBV5-1 | CASSVAANLQGRDTQYF | TGCGCCAGCAGCGTAGCCGCGAATTTACAGGGCAGAGATACGCAGTATTTT
once | TRBJ2-7 | TRBD1 | TRBV11-2 | CASSWDRGPYEQYF | TGTGCCAGCAGCTGGGACAGGGGGCCCTACGAGCAGTACTTC
NA | TRBJ2-1 | NA | TRBV3-1/TRBV3-2 | CASSQFRDNDEQFF | TGTGCCAGCAGCCAATTCCGCGACAACGATGAGCAGTTCTTC
NA | TRBJ2-7 | NA | TRBV10-3 | CAISEMGEQYF | TGTGCCATCAGTGAAATGGGCGAGCAGTACTTC
NA | TRBJ2-1 | NA | TRBV7-9 | CASSLLGFEQFF | TGTGCCAGCAGCTTACTGGGTTTCGAGCAGTTCTTC
NA | TRBJ2-2 | TRBD2 | TRBV6-5 | CASSLQREIAGELFF | TGTGCCAGCAGTCTACAGCGGGAGATAGCCGGGGAGCTGTTTTTT
NA | TRBJ1-1 | NA | TRBV7-9 | CASSLDRIEAFF | TGTGCCAGCAGCTTAGACAGGATCGAAGCTTTCTTT
NA | TRBJ2-3 | NA | TRBV30 | CAWSAMTRGDTQYF | TGTGCCTGGAGTGCCATGACTAGAGGGGATACGCAGTATTTT